Below, one T cell receptor (beta chain) is given with its context. This entry belongs to a study of cytomegalovirus exposure and HLA in healthy donors. Primers for the PCR totalled 60 Vbeta and 13 Jbeta. Produced via immunoSEQ multiplex PCR; TCRdb's table is partial and in-frame only. The sample lists about 170,000 clones; around 75% were seen once. This clonotype was sampled from a male donor in good health and CMV-seronegative. Sequencing was performed on PBMCs.

The CDR3 sequence is CASSPHRPDTQYF. CDR3 DNA sequence: TGTGCCAGCAGCCCGCACAGGCCAGATACGCAGTATTTT. The chain couples TRBV11-2 to TRBJ2-3; perhaps TRBD1 as D (5 bases). The germline V gene encodes CDR1 SGHAT and CDR2 FQNNGV. The V end was cut by 5 bases, the J end by 4 bases, with 10 bases between. The CDR3 covers 13 residues. Filled out from reference TRBV11-2 and TRBJ2-3, the complete variable domain reads EAGVAQSPRYKIIEKRQSVAFWCNPISGHATLYWYQQILGQGPKLLIQFQNNGVVDDSQLPKDRFSAERLKGVDSTLKIQPAKLEDSAVYLCASSPHRPDTQYFGPGTRLTVL.